Each of the 11 T cell receptor beta chains below was sequenced from the same sample in a study of T cells in Graves' hyperthyroidism and ophthalmopathy. TCR beta CDR3 regions were amplified from RNA transcripts. The study used the HTBI primer set for a first-round RT-PCR of the TCR CDR3. MiXCR, applied by TCRdb to the multiplex PCR reads, yields one record per CDR3 protein. Altogether 690,000 or so distinct CDR3 sequences are present, over 15% being singletons, with the ten largest covering 16%. Sequencing input: blood. The receptors were gathered from a woman in her forties or fifties with Graves' hyperthyroidism that later progressed to Graves' ophthalmopathy.

V and J are TRBV20-1 and TRBJ2-7; 13 bases are a match to TRBD2. The CDR3 extends over 16 amino acids. Germline values: CDR1 DFQATT, CDR2 SNEGSKA (reference sequence). Trimming cost V 4 bases and J 0 bases; bases outside gene matches: 6. CDR3 amino acids: CSANGLAGDLSYEQYF. In DNA, the CDR3 is TGCAGTGCTAACGGACTAGCGGGGGACCTCTCCTACGAGCAGTACTTC.

In regard to this clonotype: Germline and junction disagree at one end, which may indicate a read error. The chain recombines TRBV7-8 with TRBJ1-5; weak D call: TRBD1 (6 bases). The V gene's germline CDR1 is SGHVS and CDR2 FQNEAQ. The CDR3 contains 20 residues. The DNA for the CDR3 is TGTGCCAGCAGCTTAGTAGGTAACAGGGATATCCCTTATAGCATTCAGCCCCAGCATTTT. Its translation is CASSLVGNRDIPYSIQPQHF.

This rearrangement joins TRBV12-3 or TRBV12-4 to TRBJ2-2; TRBD2 matches at 14 bases. V shed 6 bases and J 1 base; nucleotides not matched to a gene: 10. This CDR3 has 19 amino acids. The CDR3 DNA reads as TGTGCCAGCAGCCCCTCCGGGACTAGCGGGGGAAAGAACACCGGGGAGCTGTTTTTT. Amino acids: CASSPSGTSGGKNTGELFF.

This chain links TRBV4-1 with TRBJ1-6; D call uncertain. Looked up from germline, CDR1 is MGHRA and CDR2 is YSYEKL. The CDR3 spans 15 residues. Trimming pared 2 bases from V and 9 bases from J, leaving 14 bases between. The CDR3 sequence: CASSQTSDYGSPLHF. As DNA, the CDR3 is TGCGCCAGCAGCCAAACCTCGGATTATGGTTCACCCCTCCACTTT.

The rearrangement links TRBV12-3 or TRBV12-4 to TRBJ1-2; 7 nucleotides line up with TRBD1. The V gene end was trimmed by 6 bases and the J gene end by 7 bases; junction bases not matched to a gene: 8. The CDR3 totals 13 residues. In nucleotides, the CDR3 is TGTGCCAGCAGCCGAGACAGGGAGCTTGGCTACACCTTC. This gives the protein CASSRDRELGYTF.

This clonotype has at least ten counts. The V gene is TRBV11-2, the J gene TRBJ2-7; 9 bases are shared with TRBD1. The CDR3 runs to 14 residues. The germline V gene has CDR1 SGHAT and CDR2 FQNNGV. V was clipped by 5 bases and J by 7 bases; unmatched bases: 9. CDR3 loop: CASSLGTGIGEQYF. CDR3 coding DNA: TGTGCCAGCAGCCTTGGGACAGGGATAGGGGAGCAGTACTTC.

This clonotype was counted a few times. V and J are TRBV9 and TRBJ1-2; TRBD1 matches at 9 bases. This CDR3 has 15 amino acids. The V gene's germline CDR1 is SGDLS and CDR2 YYNGEE. V lost 4 bases, J lost 2 bases, and 6 bases stayed unmatched. The CDR3 nucleotides are TGTGCCAGCAGCATCCGGGACAGGGAGAACTATGGCTACACCTTC. Translation: CASSIRDRENYGYTF.

The table lists this clonotype with many counts. The genes are TRBV5-1 and TRBJ1-1; weak D call: TRBD1 (5 bases). Per the germline V gene, CDR1 is SGHRS and CDR2 is YFSETQ. Between the trimmed V and J ends, which lost 8 bases and 6 bases, there was a span of 17 bases. The CDR3 covers 13 residues. The CDR3, as DNA: TGCGCCAGTTCGAGGGGTTTTAGGGCTGAAGCTTTCTTT. Residues: CASSRGFRAEAFF. Filled out from reference TRBV5-1 and TRBJ1-1, the complete variable domain reads KAGVTQTPRYLIKTRGQQVTLSCSPISGHRSVSWYQQTPGQGLQFLFEYFSETQRNKGNFPGRFSGRQFSNSRSEMNVSTLELGDSALYLCASSRGFRAEAFFGQGTRLTVV.

The chain has TRBV29-1 and TRBJ1-5, with 7 bases matching TRBD1. Germline loops: CDR1 SQVTM, CDR2 ANQGSEA. This CDR3 spans 17 amino acids. The V segment lost 4 bases and the J segment 0 bases; nucleotides outside the gene matches: 12. In nucleotides, the CDR3 is TGCAGCGTTGGGGGCCCCGGGACAGTAGTTAGCAATCAGCCCCAGCATTTT. It encodes CSVGGPGTVVSNQPQHF.

The rearrangement links TRBV7-9 to TRBJ2-1; maybe TRBD2 (7 bases). Germline-derived CDR1 and CDR2 are SEHNR and FQNEAQ (reference sequence). This CDR3 spans 16 amino acids. Trimming left V 1 base short and J 7 bases short, with 17 bases between. CDR3 protein: CASSLGGRGRENEQFF. The DNA of the CDR3 is TGTGCCAGCAGCTTAGGGGGGCGGGGGCGGGAGAATGAGCAGTTCTTC.

This clonotype appeared many times. The V and J genes are TRBV3-1 and TRBJ2-1; the D gene is possibly TRBD1 (5 bases). Germline V gene sequence: CDR1 LGHDT, CDR2 YNNKEL (reference sequence). The CDR3 contains 13 residues. Between the trimmed V and J ends, which lost 1 base and 7 bases, there was a span of 8 bases. CDR3 DNA sequence: TGTGCCAGCAGCCAAGGGCAGGGAAATGAGCAGTTCTTC. This encodes CASSQGQGNEQFF.